This TCR beta chain was recorded in a study of T cell repertoires in cytomegalovirus infection. Across the whole study: Public TCR beta signatures indicated both CMV infection and matching HLA type.

Germline V lookup: CDR1 DFQATT, CDR2 SNEGSKA (reference sequence). The CDR3 extends over 17 amino acids. V lost 0 bases to trimming and J lost 8 bases; unmatched junction nucleotides: 18. This clonotype was counted at least ten times. Its antigen is unknown. TCRdb re-analysed the reads in MiXCR, keeping a single row per CDR3 protein. The sample lists about 89,000 distinct CDR3 sequences; approximately 30% were seen once. This TCR came from a human donor in good health (CMV status not recorded). Some clones in this sample may be carry-over from other donors' samples. The material was CD8+ T cells from cultured PBMCs, obtained from culture after CMV antigen stimulation. This chain uses TRBV20-1 with TRBJ1-1; 7 bases agree with TRBD1. CDR3 amino acids: CSARDLTGQLNLLEAFF. The CDR3 DNA sequence: TGCAGTGCTAGAGATCTGACGGGACAGCTAAATCTTTTGGAAGCTTTCTTT.